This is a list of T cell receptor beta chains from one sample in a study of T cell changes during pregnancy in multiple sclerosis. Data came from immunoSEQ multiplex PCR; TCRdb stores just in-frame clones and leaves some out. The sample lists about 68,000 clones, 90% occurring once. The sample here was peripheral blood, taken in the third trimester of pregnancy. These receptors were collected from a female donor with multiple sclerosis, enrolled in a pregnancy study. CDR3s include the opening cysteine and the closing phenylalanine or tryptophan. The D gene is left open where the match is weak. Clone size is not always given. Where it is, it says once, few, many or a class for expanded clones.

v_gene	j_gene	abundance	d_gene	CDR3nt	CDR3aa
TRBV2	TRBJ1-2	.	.	TGTGCCAGCAGTGAACGGGCAGGGAGGCGGAGTAACTATGGCTACACCTTC	CASSERAGRRSNYGYTF
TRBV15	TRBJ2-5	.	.	TGTGCCACCAGCAGAGATACGAGTACCTTATACCAAGAGACCCAGTACTTC	CATSRDTSTLYQETQYF
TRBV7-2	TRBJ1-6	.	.	TGTGCCAGCAGCCCAGAAGTCGCCTATAATTCACCCCTCCACTTT	CASSPEVAYNSPLHF
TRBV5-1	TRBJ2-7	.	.	TGCGCCAGCAGCTTGAGGTTTAGCCAGGAGCAGTACTTC	CASSLRFSQEQYF
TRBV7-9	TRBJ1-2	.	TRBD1	TGTGCCAGCAGCCAGGACAGGGATGGCTACACCTTC	CASSQDRDGYTF
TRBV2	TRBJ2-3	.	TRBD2	TGTGCCAGCAGCGGAGGACTAGCGGGGGGGCCATCTCTAAGCACAGATACGCAGTATTTT	CASSGGLAGGPSLSTDTQYF
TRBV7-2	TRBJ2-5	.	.	TGTGCCAGCAGCCCGAGTCCCGGGATCCCGGGGACCCAGTACTTC	CASSPSPGIPGTQYF
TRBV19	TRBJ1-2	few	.	TGTGCCAGTAGTGCGGGAGGTAGGGGCGGCGACTATGGCTACACCTTC	CASSAGGRGGDYGYTF
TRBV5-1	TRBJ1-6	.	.	TGCGCCAGCAGCCCCGGAGAGTATAATTCACCCCTCCACTTT	CASSPGEYNSPLHF
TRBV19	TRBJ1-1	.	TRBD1	TGTGCCAGTAGTATTTTTTGGACAGGGGGCCTGAACACTGAAGCTTTCTTT	CASSIFWTGGLNTEAFF
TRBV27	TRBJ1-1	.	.	TGTGCCAGCAGTTTAAGCGTCACGCGGGCTGAAGCTTTCTTT	CASSLSVTRAEAFF
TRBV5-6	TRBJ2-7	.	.	TGTGCCAGCAGCTTGGACCCAGGGGCCTACGAGCAGTACTTC	CASSLDPGAYEQYF
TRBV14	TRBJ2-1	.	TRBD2	TGTGCCAGCAGCCAAGCCGGGACTAGCGGGAGGGGCAGGGGGCAGTTCTTC	CASSQAGTSGRGRGQFF
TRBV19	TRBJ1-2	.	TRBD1	TGTGCCAGTAGTATAGCGCCCGGGACAGGGGGGAATGGCTACACCTTC	CASSIAPGTGGNGYTF
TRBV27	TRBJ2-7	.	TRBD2	TGTGCCAGCAGTATTAGCGGGAACCCCTACGAGCAGTACTTC	CASSISGNPYEQYF
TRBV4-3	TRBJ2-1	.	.	TGCGCCAGCAGCCAAATTGGACAGATTACATACAATGAGCAGTTCTTC	CASSQIGQITYNEQFF
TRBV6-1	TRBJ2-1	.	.	TGTGCCAGCAGTGACGGGTTCTTC	CASSDGFF
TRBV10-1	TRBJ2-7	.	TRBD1	TGCGCCAGCAGTTCGGGACAGGGTTTCTACGAGCAGTACTTC	CASSSGQGFYEQYF
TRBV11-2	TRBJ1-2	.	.	TGTGCCAGCAGCTTAGATCGGGGTCTTTGGTATGGCTACACCTTC	CASSLDRGLWYGYTF
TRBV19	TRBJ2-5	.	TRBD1	TGTGCCAGTAGTGGACACACAGGGGAGGAGACCCAGTACTTC	CASSGHTGEETQYF
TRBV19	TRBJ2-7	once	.	TGTGCCAGTAGTATCTTCCCCGTGCAGGGTTTTAACGAGCAGTACTTC	CASSIFPVQGFNEQYF
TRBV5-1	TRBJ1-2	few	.	TGCGCCAGCAGCTCACAGGGAAACTATGGCTACACCTTC	CASSSQGNYGYTF
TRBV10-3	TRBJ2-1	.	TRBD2	TGTGCCATCAGTGAGTCTCGGGCTAGCGGGACACACAATGAGCAGTTCTTC	CAISESRASGTHNEQFF
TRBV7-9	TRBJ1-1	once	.	TGTGCCAGCAGCTTAGGGTACTCAACCGACACTGAAGCTTTCTTT	CASSLGYSTDTEAFF
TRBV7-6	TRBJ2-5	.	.	TGTGCCAGCAGCTTACGCTCTTCGGTCGAGCCAGAGACCCAGTACTTC	CASSLRSSVEPETQYF
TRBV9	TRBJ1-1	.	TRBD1	TGTGCCAGCAGCGACAATAGACAGGGGACGAACACTGAAGCTTTCTTT	CASSDNRQGTNTEAFF
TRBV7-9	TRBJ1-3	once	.	TGTGCCAGCAGCTTAGGCCCATCGGAGGGAAACACCATATATTTT	CASSLGPSEGNTIYF
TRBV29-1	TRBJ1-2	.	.	TGCAGCGTTGCGGGGGGTTATGGCTACACCTTC	CSVAGGYGYTF
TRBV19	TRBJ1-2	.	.	TGTGCCAGTAGGGGAGGACAACTAAGGCACTATGGCTACACCTTC	CASRGGQLRHYGYTF
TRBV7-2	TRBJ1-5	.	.	TGTGCCAGCAGCCCGACAGGTATAGGCAATCAGCCCCAGCATTTT	CASSPTGIGNQPQHF
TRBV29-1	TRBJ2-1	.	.	TGCAGCGTTCAGGGCGGGGCATTCTACAATGAGCAGTTCTTC	CSVQGGAFYNEQFF
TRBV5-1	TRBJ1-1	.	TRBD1	TGCGCCAGCAGCTCAGCGACAGGGGTGAACACTGAAGCTTTCTTT	CASSSATGVNTEAFF
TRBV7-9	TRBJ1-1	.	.	TGTGCCAGCAGCCAGGTAATGAACACTGAAGCTTTCTTT	CASSQVMNTEAFF
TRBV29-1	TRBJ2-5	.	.	TGCAGCGTTCGGCAGGTCCAAGAGACCCAGTACTTC	CSVRQVQETQYF
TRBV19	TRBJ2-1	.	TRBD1	TGTGCCAGTAGCCCCCCGCCATGGGACAGGGATTTCAATGAGCAGTTCTTC	CASSPPPWDRDFNEQFF
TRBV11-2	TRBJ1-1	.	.	TGTGCCAGCAGCTTAGTCGGGGGCACTGAAGCTTTCTTT	CASSLVGGTEAFF
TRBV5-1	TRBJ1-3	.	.	TGCGCCAGCAGCTTGACCGAGACAGACTCTGGAAACACCATATATTTT	CASSLTETDSGNTIYF
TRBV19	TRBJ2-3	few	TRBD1	TGTGCCAGTAGAAAACAGGGGGCCGCAGATACGCAGTATTTT	CASRKQGAADTQYF
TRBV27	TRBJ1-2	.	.	TGTGCCAGCAGTCGGTCGGCAGGAGGATATGGCTACACCTTC	CASSRSAGGYGYTF
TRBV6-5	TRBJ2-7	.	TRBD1	TGTGCCAGCAGCTCCAGACAGGGGCGCTACGAGCAGTACTTC	CASSSRQGRYEQYF
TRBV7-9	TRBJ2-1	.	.	TGTGCCAGCAGCTTAGTGGCGGGAAGAGCCTCCTACAATGAGCAGTTCTTC	CASSLVAGRASYNEQFF
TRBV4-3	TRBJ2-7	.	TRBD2	TGCGCCAGCAGCCTTGAAGCGGGGGGGGGCCGGAGGCAGTACTTC	CASSLEAGGGRRQYF
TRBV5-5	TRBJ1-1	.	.	TGTGCCAGCAGCTTCATGGGGGCTGGCAGGTGGGGTACTGAAGCTTTCTTT	CASSFMGAGRWGTEAFF
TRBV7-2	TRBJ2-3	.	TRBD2	TGTGCCAGCAGCTGGACTAGCAGGACAGATACGCAGTATTTT	CASSWTSRTDTQYF
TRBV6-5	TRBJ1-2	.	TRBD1	TGTGCCAGCAGTTTATACCGGGACAGGGGGCTTCGCACCTTC	CASSLYRDRGLRTF
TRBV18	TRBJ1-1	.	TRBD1	TGTGCCAGCTCAACGGGGACAGGGAAAGGTTTAGGTGAAGCTTTCTTT	CASSTGTGKGLGEAFF
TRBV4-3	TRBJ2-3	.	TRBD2	TGCGCCAGCAGCCTCCATCGGACTAGCGGGGGAGCAGATACGCAGTATTTT	CASSLHRTSGGADTQYF
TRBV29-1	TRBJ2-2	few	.	TGCAGCGTTGAATCTCTTTCAGGGCGGAACACCGGGGAGCTGTTTTTT	CSVESLSGRNTGELFF
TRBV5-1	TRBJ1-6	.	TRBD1	TGCGCCAGCAGCTATGGACAGGGGAATTCACCCCTCCACTTT	CASSYGQGNSPLHF
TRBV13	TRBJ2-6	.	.	TGTGCCAGCAGCCCGACACAGGGTCCGCGTCTCGATGGGGCCAACGTCCTGACTTTC	CASSPTQGPRLDGANVLTF
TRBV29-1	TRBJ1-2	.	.	TGCAGCGCGTCCGAGGGGGTGGGCTACACCTTC	CSASEGVGYTF
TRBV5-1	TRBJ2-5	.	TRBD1	TGCGCCAGCAGCTTCAGGACAGGGGGCGCGGAGACCCAGTACTTC	CASSFRTGGAETQYF